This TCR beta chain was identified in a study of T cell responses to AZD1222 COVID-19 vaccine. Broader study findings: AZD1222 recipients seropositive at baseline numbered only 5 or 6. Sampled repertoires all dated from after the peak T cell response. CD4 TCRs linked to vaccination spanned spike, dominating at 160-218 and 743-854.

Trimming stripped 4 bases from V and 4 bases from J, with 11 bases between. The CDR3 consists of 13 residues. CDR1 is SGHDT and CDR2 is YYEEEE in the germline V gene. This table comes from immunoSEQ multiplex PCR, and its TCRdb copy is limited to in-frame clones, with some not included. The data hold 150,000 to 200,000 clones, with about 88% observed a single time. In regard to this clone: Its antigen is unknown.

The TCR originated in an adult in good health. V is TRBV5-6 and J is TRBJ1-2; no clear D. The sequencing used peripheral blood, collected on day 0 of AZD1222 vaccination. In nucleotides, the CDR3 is TGTGCCAGCAGCCCAAGTGGGCTCTATGGCTACACCTTC. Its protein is CASSPSGLYGYTF.